This note documents a single TCR beta chain sequence. Trimming took 6 bases from V and 2 from J; bases not matched to a gene: 2. CDR3 length: 13 amino acids. Germline-derived CDR1 and CDR2 are LNHDA and SQIVND (reference sequence). This record comes from a study of blood T cell repertoires in COVID-19. Study-wide background: Sites across the United States, Italy and Spain contributed samples from acute and convalescent COVID-19.

Original processing notes: Counts of nucleated cells, estimated from reference gene primer amplification, were obtained. The protocol was immunoSEQ multiplex PCR, while the TCRdb copy is restricted to in-frame clones and leaves out a portion. V and J calls and clone size are given by that table; D and trimming were obtained from the DNA. This repertoire shows 70,000 to 95,000 clones, 90% to 95% found once; its top ten account for less than 5%. Sequencing used peripheral blood. This sequence originates from a human donor with active COVID-19. The donor label of this sample is uncertain. The gene calls are TRBV19 and TRBJ1-1; TRBD1 aligns across 8 bases. The CDR3 nucleotides are TGTGCCAGTAGGGGGACAGGTAACACTGAAGCTTTCTTT. The encoded protein is CASRGTGNTEAFF.